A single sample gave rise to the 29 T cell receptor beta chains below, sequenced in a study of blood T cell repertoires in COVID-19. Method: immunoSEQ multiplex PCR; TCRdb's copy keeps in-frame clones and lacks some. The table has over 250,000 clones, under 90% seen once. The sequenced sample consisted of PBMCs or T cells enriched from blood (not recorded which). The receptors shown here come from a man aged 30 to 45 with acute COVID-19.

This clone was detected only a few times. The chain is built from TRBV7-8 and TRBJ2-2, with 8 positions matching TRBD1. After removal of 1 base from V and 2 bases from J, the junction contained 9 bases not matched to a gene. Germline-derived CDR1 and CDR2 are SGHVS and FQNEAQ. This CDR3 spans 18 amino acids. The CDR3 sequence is CASSLGEIGTGNTGELFF. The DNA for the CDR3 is TGTGCCAGCAGCTTAGGGGAGATCGGGACAGGCAACACCGGGGAGCTGTTTTTT.

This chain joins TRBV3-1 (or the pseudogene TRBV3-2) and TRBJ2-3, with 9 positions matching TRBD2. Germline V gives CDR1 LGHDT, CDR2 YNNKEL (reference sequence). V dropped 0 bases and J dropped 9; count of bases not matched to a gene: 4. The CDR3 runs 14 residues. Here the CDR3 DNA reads TGTGCCAGCAGCCAAGAACCCACTAGCGGGACGCAGTATTTT. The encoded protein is CASSQEPTSGTQYF.

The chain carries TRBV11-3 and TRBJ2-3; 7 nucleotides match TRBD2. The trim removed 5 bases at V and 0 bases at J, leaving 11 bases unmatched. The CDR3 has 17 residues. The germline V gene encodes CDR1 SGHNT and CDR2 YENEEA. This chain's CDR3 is CASSLGRRETSTDTQYF. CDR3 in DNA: TGTGCCAGCAGCCTCGGGCGGCGGGAGACTAGCACAGATACGCAGTATTTT.

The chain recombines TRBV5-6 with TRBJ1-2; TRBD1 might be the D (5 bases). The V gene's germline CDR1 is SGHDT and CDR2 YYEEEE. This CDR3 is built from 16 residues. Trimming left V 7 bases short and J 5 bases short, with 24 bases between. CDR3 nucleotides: TGTGCCAGCGTTCCGGCGACAGCGGGAGATACGTATGGCTACACCTTC. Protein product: CASVPATAGDTYGYTF.

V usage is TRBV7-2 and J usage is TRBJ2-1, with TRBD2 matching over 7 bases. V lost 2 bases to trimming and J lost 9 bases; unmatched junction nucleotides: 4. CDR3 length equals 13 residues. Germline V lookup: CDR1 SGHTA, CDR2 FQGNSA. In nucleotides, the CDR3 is TGTGCCAGCAGCTTATGGGGGGGAAGTGAGCAGTTCTTC. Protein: CASSLWGGSEQFF.

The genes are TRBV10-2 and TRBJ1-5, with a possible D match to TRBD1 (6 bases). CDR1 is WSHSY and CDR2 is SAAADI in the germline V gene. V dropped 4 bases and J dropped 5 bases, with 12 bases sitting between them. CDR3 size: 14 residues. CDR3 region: CASSAVHRDQPQHF. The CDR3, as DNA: TGCGCCAGCAGTGCCGTACACAGGGATCAGCCCCAGCATTTT.

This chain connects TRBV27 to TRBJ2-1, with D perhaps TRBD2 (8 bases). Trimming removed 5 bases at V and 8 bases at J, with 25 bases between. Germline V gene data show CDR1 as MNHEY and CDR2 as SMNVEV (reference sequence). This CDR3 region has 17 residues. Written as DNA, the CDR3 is TGTGCCAGCAGTCCCTCCGGGGGGGACAGTACTTTCCATGAGCAGTTCTTC. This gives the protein CASSPSGGDSTFHEQFF.

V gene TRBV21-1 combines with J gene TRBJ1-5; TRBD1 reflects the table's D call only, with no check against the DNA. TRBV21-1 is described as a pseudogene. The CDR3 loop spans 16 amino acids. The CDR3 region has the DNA TGTGCCAGCAAGGACAGGGGCCACTATAGCAATCAGCCCCAGCATTTT. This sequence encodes CASKDRGHYSNQPQHF.

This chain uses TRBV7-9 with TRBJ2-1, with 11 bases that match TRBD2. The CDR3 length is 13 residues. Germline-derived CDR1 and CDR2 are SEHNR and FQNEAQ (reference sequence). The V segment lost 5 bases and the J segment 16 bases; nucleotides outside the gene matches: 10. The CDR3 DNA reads TGTGCCAGCAGCGTACGACTAGCGGGACCCCCCTTCTTC. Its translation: CASSVRLAGPPFF.

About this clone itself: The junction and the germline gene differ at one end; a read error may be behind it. The CDR3 loop is CASSRTGGSETQYF. CDR3 nucleotides: TGTGCCAGCAGCCGGACAGGGGGATCAGAGACCCAGTACTTC. The rearrangement uses TRBV5-1 and TRBJ2-5; 10 nucleotides align to TRBD1. There are 14 residues in the CDR3. The germline V gene encodes CDR1 SGHRS and CDR2 YFSETQ.

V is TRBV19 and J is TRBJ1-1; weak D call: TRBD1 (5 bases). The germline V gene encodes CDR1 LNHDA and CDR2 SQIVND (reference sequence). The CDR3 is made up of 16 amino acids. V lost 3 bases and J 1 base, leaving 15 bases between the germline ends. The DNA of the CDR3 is TGTGCCAGTAGTATTTCGGCGTACGGGGGGAACACTGAAGCTTTCTTT. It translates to CASSISAYGGNTEAFF.

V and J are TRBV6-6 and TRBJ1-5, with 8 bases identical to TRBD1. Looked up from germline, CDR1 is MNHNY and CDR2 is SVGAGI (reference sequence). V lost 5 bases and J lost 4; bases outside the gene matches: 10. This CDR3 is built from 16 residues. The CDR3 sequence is CASSRQGISGNQPQHF. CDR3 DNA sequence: TGTGCCAGCAGTCGACAGGGGATAAGTGGGAATCAGCCCCAGCATTTT.

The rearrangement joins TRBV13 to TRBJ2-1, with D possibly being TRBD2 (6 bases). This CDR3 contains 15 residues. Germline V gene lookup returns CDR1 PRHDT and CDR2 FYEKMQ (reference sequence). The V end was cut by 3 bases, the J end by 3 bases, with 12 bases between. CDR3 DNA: TGTGCCAGCAGCTTCACCGGGAGAGACTACAATGAGCAGTTCTTC. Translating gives CASSFTGRDYNEQFF.

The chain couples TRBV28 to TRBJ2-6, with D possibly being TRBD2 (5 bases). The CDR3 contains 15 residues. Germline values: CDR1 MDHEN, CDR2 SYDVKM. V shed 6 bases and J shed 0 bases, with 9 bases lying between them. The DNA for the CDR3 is TGTGCCAGCAGCCGGGATTCCTCTGGGGCCAACGTCCTGACTTTC. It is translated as CASSRDSSGANVLTF. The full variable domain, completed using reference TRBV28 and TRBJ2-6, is DVKVTQSSRYLVKRTGEKVFLECVQDMDHENMFWYRQDPGLGLRLIYFSYDVKMKEKGDIPEGYSVSREKKERFSLILESASTNQTSMYLCASSRDSSGANVLTFGAGSRLTVL.

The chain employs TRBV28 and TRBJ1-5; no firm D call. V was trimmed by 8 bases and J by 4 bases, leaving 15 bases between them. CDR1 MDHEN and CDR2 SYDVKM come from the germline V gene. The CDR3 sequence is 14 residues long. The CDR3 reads CASGSRPSNQPQHF. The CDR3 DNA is TGTGCCAGCGGGTCGCGGCCGAGTAATCAGCCCCAGCATTTT.

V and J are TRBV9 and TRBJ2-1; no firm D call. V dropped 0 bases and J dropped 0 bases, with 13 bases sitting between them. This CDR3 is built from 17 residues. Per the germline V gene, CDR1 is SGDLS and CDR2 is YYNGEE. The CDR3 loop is CASSVVQRLSSYNEQFF. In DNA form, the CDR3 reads TGTGCCAGCAGCGTAGTCCAGCGCCTGAGCTCCTACAATGAGCAGTTCTTC.

The DNA of the CDR3 is TGTGCCAGCAGCTTGGACAGGGTTGTCTACGAGCAGTACGTC. It translates to CASSLDRVVYEQYV. The J gene is TRBJ2-7, the V gene TRBV5-5; maybe TRBD1 (6 bases). V gave up 0 bases and J gave up 3 bases, with 10 bases separating them. This CDR3 comprises 14 residues. Per the germline V gene, CDR1 is SGHKS and CDR2 is YYEKEE (reference sequence).

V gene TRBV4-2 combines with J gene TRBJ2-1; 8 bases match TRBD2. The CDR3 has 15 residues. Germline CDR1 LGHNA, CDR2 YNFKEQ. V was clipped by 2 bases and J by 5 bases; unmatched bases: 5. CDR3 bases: TGTGCCAGCAGCCAAAGCGGGAGAGACCACAATGAGCAGTTCTTC. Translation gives CASSQSGRDHNEQFF.

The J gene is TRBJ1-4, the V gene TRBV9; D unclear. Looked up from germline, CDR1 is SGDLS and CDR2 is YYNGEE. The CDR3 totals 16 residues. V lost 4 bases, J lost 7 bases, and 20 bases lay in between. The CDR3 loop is CASSPEGRQFGEKLFF. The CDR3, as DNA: TGTGCCAGCAGCCCAGAGGGAAGACAATTCGGTGAAAAACTGTTTTTT.

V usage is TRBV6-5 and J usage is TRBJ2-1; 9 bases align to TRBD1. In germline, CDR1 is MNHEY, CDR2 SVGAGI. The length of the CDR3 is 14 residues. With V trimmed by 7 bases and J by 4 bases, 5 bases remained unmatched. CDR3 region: CASNTGGAYNEQFF. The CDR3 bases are TGTGCCAGCAACACAGGGGGCGCGTACAATGAGCAGTTCTTC.

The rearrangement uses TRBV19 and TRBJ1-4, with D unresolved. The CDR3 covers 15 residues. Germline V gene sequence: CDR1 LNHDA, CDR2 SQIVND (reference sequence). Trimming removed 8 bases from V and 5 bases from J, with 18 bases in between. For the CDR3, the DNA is TGTGCCAGTCGATCCCTCCAGGTGACAAATGAAAAACTGTTTTTT. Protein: CASRSLQVTNEKLFF.

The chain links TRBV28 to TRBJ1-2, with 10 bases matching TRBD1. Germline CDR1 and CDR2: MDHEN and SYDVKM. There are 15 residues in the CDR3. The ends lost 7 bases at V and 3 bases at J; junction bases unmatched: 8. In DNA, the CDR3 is TGTGCCAGCAAGGGGTCGGGGACAGGGGACTATGGCTACACCTTC. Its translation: CASKGSGTGDYGYTF.

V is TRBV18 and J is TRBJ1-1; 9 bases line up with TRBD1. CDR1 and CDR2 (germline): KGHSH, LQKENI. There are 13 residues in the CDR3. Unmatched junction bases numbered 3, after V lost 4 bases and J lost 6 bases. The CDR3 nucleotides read TGTGCCAGCTCACAGGACAGGGGTGCTGAAGCTTTCTTT. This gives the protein CASSQDRGAEAFF.

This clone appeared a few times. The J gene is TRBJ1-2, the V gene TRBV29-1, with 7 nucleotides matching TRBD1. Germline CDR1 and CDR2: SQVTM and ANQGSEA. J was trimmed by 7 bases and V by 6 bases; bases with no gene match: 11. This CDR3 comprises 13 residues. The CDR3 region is CSVEKEQGLGYTF. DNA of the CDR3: TGCAGCGTGGAAAAAGAACAGGGGCTTGGCTACACCTTC.

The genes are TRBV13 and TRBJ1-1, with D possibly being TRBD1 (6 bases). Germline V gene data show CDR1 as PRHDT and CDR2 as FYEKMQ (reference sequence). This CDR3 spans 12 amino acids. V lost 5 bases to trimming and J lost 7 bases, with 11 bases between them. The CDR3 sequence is CASSRQQGEAFF. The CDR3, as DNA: TGTGCCAGCAGCCGCCAACAGGGTGAAGCTTTCTTT.

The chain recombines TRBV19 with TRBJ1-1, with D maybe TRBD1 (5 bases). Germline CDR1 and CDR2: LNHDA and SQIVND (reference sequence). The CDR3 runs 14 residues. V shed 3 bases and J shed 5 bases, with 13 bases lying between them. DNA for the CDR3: TGTGCCAGTAGTATTCAAGGCGGGGGGACTGAAGCTTTCTTT. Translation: CASSIQGGGTEAFF.

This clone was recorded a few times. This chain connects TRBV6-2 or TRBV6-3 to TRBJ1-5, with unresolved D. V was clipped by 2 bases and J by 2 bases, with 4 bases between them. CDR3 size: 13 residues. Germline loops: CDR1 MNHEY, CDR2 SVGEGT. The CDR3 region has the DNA TGTGCCAGCAGTTACGCAGGCAATCAGCCCCAGCATTTT. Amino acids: CASSYAGNQPQHF.

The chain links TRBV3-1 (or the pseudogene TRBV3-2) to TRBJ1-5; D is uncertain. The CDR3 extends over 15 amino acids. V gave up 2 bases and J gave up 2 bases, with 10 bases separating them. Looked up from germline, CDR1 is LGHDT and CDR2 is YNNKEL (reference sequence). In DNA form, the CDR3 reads TGTGCCAGCAGCCAAAACGGGATGGGCAATCAGCCCCAGCATTTT. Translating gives CASSQNGMGNQPQHF.

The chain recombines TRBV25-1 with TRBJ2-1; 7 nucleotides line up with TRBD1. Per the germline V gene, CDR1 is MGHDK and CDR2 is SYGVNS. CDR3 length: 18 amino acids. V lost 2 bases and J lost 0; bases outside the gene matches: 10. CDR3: CASSEGTVAWYSYNEQFF. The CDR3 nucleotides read TGTGCCAGCAGTGAAGGGACAGTGGCGTGGTACTCCTACAATGAGCAGTTCTTC. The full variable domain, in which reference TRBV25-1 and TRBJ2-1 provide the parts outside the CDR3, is EADIYQTPRYLVIGTGKKITLECSQTMGHDKMYWYQQDPGMELHLIHYSYGVNSTEKGDLSSESTVSRIRTEHFPLTLESARPSHTSQYLCASSEGTVAWYSYNEQFFGPGTRLTVL.